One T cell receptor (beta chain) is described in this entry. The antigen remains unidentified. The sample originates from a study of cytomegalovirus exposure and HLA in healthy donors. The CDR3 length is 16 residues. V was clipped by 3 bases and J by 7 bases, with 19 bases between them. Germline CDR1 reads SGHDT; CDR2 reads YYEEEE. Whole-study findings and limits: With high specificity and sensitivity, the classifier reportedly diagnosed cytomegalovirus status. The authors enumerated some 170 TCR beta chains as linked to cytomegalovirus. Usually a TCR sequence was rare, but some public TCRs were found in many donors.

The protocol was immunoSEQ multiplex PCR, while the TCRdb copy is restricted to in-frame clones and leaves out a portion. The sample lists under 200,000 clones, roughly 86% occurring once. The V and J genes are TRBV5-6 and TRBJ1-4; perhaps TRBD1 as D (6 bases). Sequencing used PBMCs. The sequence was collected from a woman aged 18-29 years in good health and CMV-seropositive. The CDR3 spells CASSSGLQGRVEKLFF. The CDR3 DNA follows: TGTGCCAGCAGCTCGGGACTACAGGGACGGGTTGAAAAACTGTTTTTT.